One T cell receptor beta chain is described in this entry. The study's library attached unique molecular identifiers to single cDNA molecules. TCRdb used MiXCR to reprocess the RACE reads, holding one entry per CDR3 protein. The sample comprises approximately 340,000 distinct CDR3 sequences, around 7% of which are singletons, and roughly 7.9% rests with the top ten. This sample is drawn from a study of human T cells and chemical hapten exposure. Study details: From small differences in pooled library volume came most of the variation in per-sample TCR yields.

V lost 5 bases and J 9 bases, leaving 19 bases between the germline ends. The CDR3 contains 14 residues. Germline V gene lookup returns CDR1 SGHAT and CDR2 FQNNGV. Stated time point: patch test 1, 2 weeks after DPC sensitization. Treatment given: therapeutic diphenylcyclopropenone sensitization with weekly scalp DPC. The source is a woman in her late teens or twenties with alopecia areata. Some clones in this sample may be carry-over from other donors' samples. This specimen was whole blood, taken in connection with sensitization to the hapten diphenylcyclopropenone (DPC). The rearrangement uses TRBV11-2 and TRBJ1-1; tentative D call: TRBD1 (5 bases). CDR3 DNA sequence: TGTGCCAGCAGCCTCACAGGAGTAGAGGACAAAGCTTTCTTT. Translating it yields CASSLTGVEDKAFF.